This paragraph reports one T cell receptor (beta chain). This sample is drawn from a study of blood T cell repertoires in COVID-19. About the research overall: Acute-phase and convalescent COVID-19 samples originated in the United States, Italy and Spain. The analysed material was cDNA or gDNA that came from T cells, B-cell-depleted T cells, or PBMCs.

Germline assignment: CDR1 SGHRS and CDR2 YFSETQ. Trimming removed 3 bases from V and 4 bases from J, with 10 bases in between. The CDR3 contains 13 residues. Methods used by the authors: Estimation of nucleated cell counts was performed using reference gene primer amplification. Using immunoSEQ multiplex PCR, the repertoire was profiled, and TCRdb retains in-frame clones only, with some absent. V, J and clone size derive from that table, while D and trimming were established from the DNA sequence. The table records around 190,000 clones, under 80% of them present only once. The rearrangement uses TRBV5-1 and TRBJ1-2; D is perhaps TRBD1 (6 bases). Sequenced sample: peripheral blood. The sequence derives from a woman aged 45 to 65 with acute or convalescent COVID-19. CDR3 sequence reads: CASSSRTAYGYTF. The CDR3 DNA reads as TGCGCCAGCAGCTCCCGGACAGCCTATGGCTACACCTTC.